The next 2 T cell receptor beta chains were all read from a single sample in a study of beta chain features in type 1 diabetes. Expressed TCRB transcripts were sequenced because the isolated RNA had all been reverse transcribed beforehand. Some clones are missing from TCRdb's copy, which holds only in-frame ones; the method was immunoSEQ multiplex PCR. The table has 200,000 to 300,000 clones, 68% seen once. Sample: naive CD4+ T cells from blood. These receptors came from a man under 40 in good health.

This chain connects TRBV5-1 to TRBJ1-2; TRBD1 might be the D (5 bases). The germline gives CDR1 SGHRS, CDR2 YFSETQ. Between the trimmed V and J ends, which lost 0 bases and 4 bases, there was a span of 10 bases. There are 14 residues in the CDR3. The CDR3 DNA reads as TGCGCCAGCAGCTTGGCGACAGTCTCCTATGGCTACACCTTC. The encoded protein is CASSLATVSYGYTF.

The gene calls are TRBV7-2 and TRBJ2-1; maybe TRBD2 (7 bases). This CDR3 has 15 amino acids. Germline V CDR1 and CDR2: SGHTA, FQGNSA. V was clipped by 5 bases and J by 0 bases, with 11 bases between them. CDR3 amino acids: CASSPRGPSYNEQFF. In DNA, the CDR3 is TGTGCCAGCAGCCCGCGGGGGCCCTCCTACAATGAGCAGTTCTTC.